A single sample gave rise to the 21 T cell receptor beta chains below, sequenced in a study of T-cell reconstitution after alpha-beta-depleted transplantation in children. Unique molecular identifiers were built into the TCRbeta library. TCRdb called the PCR reads again in MiXCR, with one record for every CDR3 protein. The table records 250,000 to 350,000 distinct CDR3 sequences, approximately 23% of them present only once. The sample was PBMCs, mostly from graft donor cells, taken 180 days after TCRalphabeta/CD19-depleted stem cell transplant. Receptor source: a male patient under 18 who had a stem cell transplant for acute lymphoblastic leukemia, so the T cells may come from the graft donor.

This chain joins TRBV28 and TRBJ2-6, with D perhaps TRBD1 (6 bases). CDR1 and CDR2 (germline): MDHEN, SYDVKM. The V end was cut by 3 bases, the J end by 4 bases, with 10 bases between. CDR3 length equals 15 residues. The CDR3 protein is CASSFDRLGANVLTF. Here the CDR3 DNA reads TGTGCCAGCAGTTTCGACAGGCTCGGGGCCAACGTCCTGACTTTC.

The J gene is TRBJ2-7, the V gene TRBV6-1, with 10 nucleotides matching TRBD2. The V segment lost 6 bases and the J segment 4 bases; nucleotides outside the gene matches: 6. The length of the CDR3 is 14 residues. The V gene's germline CDR1 is MNHNS and CDR2 SASEGT. CDR3 in amino acids: CASRTGTSVYEQYF. In DNA, the CDR3 is TGTGCCAGCAGGACCGGGACTAGCGTTTACGAGCAGTACTTC.

This clonotype occurred once. This chain links TRBV9 with TRBJ2-1; D is undetermined. V was shortened by 0 bases and J by 8 bases, with 12 bases between the two germline ends. Germline CDR1 reads SGDLS; CDR2 reads YYNGEE. CDR3 length equals 14 residues. The CDR3, as DNA: TGTGCCAGCAGCGTAGACGGCTTGTTGGATGAGCAGTTCTTC. Translation: CASSVDGLLDEQFF.

This clonotype turned up a few times. The CDR3 is CASSQLAPGGNTGELFF. CDR3 in DNA: TGCGCCAGCAGCCAACTAGCGCCTGGGGGGAACACCGGGGAGCTGTTTTTT. The chain recombines TRBV4-1 with TRBJ2-2; D perhaps matches TRBD2 (6 bases). CDR1 is MGHRA, CDR2 YSYEKL, per germline. CDR3 length equals 17 residues. Trimming stripped 2 bases from V and 1 base from J, with 14 bases between.

This clonotype appeared a few times. The rearrangement uses TRBV29-1 and TRBJ2-4, with D maybe TRBD2 (6 bases). The CDR3 is 18 residues long. V gave up 3 bases and J gave up 1 base, with 22 bases separating them. Germline loops: CDR1 SQVTM, CDR2 ANQGSEA. DNA for the CDR3: TGCAGCGTTGAGGTTTGGAGGGGATGGCTGGGGGCCAAAAACATTCAGTACTTC. This codes for CSVEVWRGWLGAKNIQYF.

This clonotype has just a few counts. V and J are TRBV12-3 or TRBV12-4 and TRBJ2-7, with 9 bases fitting TRBD2. With 5 bases clipped from V and 3 bases from J, the junction kept 5 bases outside the gene matches. The CDR3 extends over 14 amino acids. The CDR3 nucleotides read TGTGCCAGCAGTCGGCGGACTAGCGACTACGAGCAGTACTTC. This encodes CASSRRTSDYEQYF.

This clonotype was picked up a small number of times. This chain uses TRBV14 with TRBJ2-2; tentative D call: TRBD1 (5 bases). CDR1 is SGHDN and CDR2 is FVKESK in the germline V gene. V was trimmed by 4 bases and J by 4 bases, leaving 10 bases between them. CDR3 length: 14 amino acids. In DNA form, the CDR3 reads TGTGCCAGCAGCCGTCGGCAGGGCACCGGGGAGCTGTTTTTT. This translates into CASSRRQGTGELFF.

There are a few counts of this clonotype. The chain couples TRBV24-1 to TRBJ2-1; 9 bases align to TRBD1. The CDR3 is 14 residues long. V shed 3 bases, J shed 7 bases, and the junction held 3 bases outside the gene matches. Per the germline V gene, CDR1 is KGHDR and CDR2 is SFDVKD. The CDR3 loop reads CATSDAGTGNEQFF. CDR3 sequence (DNA): TGTGCCACCAGTGATGCCGGGACAGGGAATGAGCAGTTCTTC.

The V gene is TRBV4-1, the J gene TRBJ2-7; 10 positions match TRBD1. Germline values: CDR1 MGHRA, CDR2 YSYEKL. This CDR3 has 16 residues. V was pared by 1 base and J by 2 bases, with 5 bases of the junction left unmatched. CDR3 in DNA: TGCGCCAGCAGCCAAGTCCCCGGGACAGGGGCCTACGAGCAGTACTTC. Protein: CASSQVPGTGAYEQYF.

The chain recombines TRBV18 with TRBJ2-3; 9 bases agree with TRBD1. The J segment lost 2 bases and the V segment lost 6 bases, leaving 6 bases of the junction unmatched. Germline CDR1 reads KGHSH; CDR2 reads LQKENI. CDR3 length equals 15 residues. CDR3 nucleotides: TGTGCCAGCTCGGATTGGACAGGGGCCACAGATACGCAGTATTTT. Residues: CASSDWTGATDTQYF.

As DNA, the CDR3 is TGCGCCAGCAGATATAGCGGGAGGACCTACAATGAGCAGTTCTTC. It specifies CASRYSGRTYNEQFF. V usage is TRBV10-2 and J usage is TRBJ2-1; 10 bases map to TRBD2. This CDR3 region has 15 residues. Per germline, CDR1 WSHSY and CDR2 SAAADI. The V gene end was trimmed by 6 bases and the J gene end by 2 bases; junction bases not matched to a gene: 4.

The chain carries TRBV20-1 and TRBJ2-6; D is undetermined. This CDR3 comprises 14 residues. Germline CDR1 is DFQATT and CDR2 is SNEGSKA (reference sequence). Between the trimmed V and J ends, which lost 5 bases and 2 bases, there was a span of 10 bases. CDR3 nucleotide sequence: TGCAGTGCTCAGTGGCTGGCTGGGGCCAACGTCCTGACTTTC. It yields the protein CSAQWLAGANVLTF.

The chain employs TRBV3-1 and TRBJ2-7; tentatively, D is TRBD2 (6 bases). The CDR3 totals 16 residues. Germline loops: CDR1 LGHDT, CDR2 YNNKEL (reference sequence). V lost 2 bases to trimming and J lost 2 bases, with 16 bases between them. The CDR3 DNA follows: TGTGCCAGCAGCCAATTTGGGACTTTTGGTACCTACGAGCAGTACTTC. It codes for CASSQFGTFGTYEQYF.

In its sample, this clonotype was seen a few times. The V and J genes are TRBV29-1 and TRBJ2-4; TRBD2 is a possible D gene (6 bases). The CDR3 extends over 14 amino acids. Looked up from germline, CDR1 is SQVTM and CDR2 is ANQGSEA. Between the trimmed V and J ends, which lost 3 bases and 1 base, there was a span of 10 bases. This CDR3 reads CSVDGGGAKNIQYF. CDR3 in DNA: TGCAGCGTTGACGGGGGTGGGGCCAAAAACATTCAGTACTTC.

This clonotype was observed a few times. This chain uses TRBV4-1 with TRBJ2-5; 7 nucleotides align to TRBD1. The germline CDR1 and CDR2 sequences are MGHRA and YSYEKL. Trimming at V came to 4 bases and at J to 4 bases, leaving 6 bases not matched to a gene. The CDR3 is 14 residues long. CDR3 in amino acids: CASSLRSGGETQYF. The CDR3 nucleotides are TGCGCCAGCAGCCTTAGATCAGGGGGAGAGACCCAGTACTTC.

This clonotype was observed a few times. The genes are TRBV10-3 and TRBJ1-1; D is ambiguous. V lost 6 bases, J lost 0 bases, and 11 bases lay in between. CDR3 length equals 14 residues. Germline lookup yields CDR1 ENHRY and CDR2 SYGVKD. Here the CDR3 reads CAIRGTGLNTEAFF. DNA of the CDR3: TGTGCCATCAGGGGCACCGGACTGAACACTGAAGCTTTCTTT.

The chain couples TRBV5-4 to TRBJ2-7; the D gene is possibly TRBD2 (5 bases). The CDR3 has 14 amino acids. Germline lookup yields CDR1 SGHNT and CDR2 YYREEE (reference sequence). The ends were cut back, 6 bases at V and 2 bases at J, with 15 bases in the middle. The CDR3 nucleotides read TGTGCCAGCAACGCTCCCGGGAATACCTACGAGCAGTACTTC. It is translated as CASNAPGNTYEQYF.

This rearrangement joins TRBV7-9 to TRBJ2-1; possibly TRBD2 for D (6 bases). Trimming removed 5 bases from V and 5 bases from J, with 19 bases in between. The germline V gene encodes CDR1 SEHNR and CDR2 FQNEAQ (reference sequence). CDR3 length: 16 amino acids. CDR3 amino acids: CASSPHGGFPNNEQFF. CDR3 coding DNA: TGTGCCAGCAGCCCCCATGGGGGGTTTCCGAACAATGAGCAGTTCTTC.

In its sample, this clonotype was seen a few times. This chain connects TRBV13 to TRBJ2-1, with a weak D call TRBD2 (6 bases). Germline V lookup: CDR1 PRHDT, CDR2 FYEKMQ (reference sequence). The germline V and J ends were trimmed by 3 bases and 4 bases, with 13 bases remaining between them. CDR3 length: 15 residues. Here the CDR3 DNA reads TGTGCCAGCAGCTTCGGAGGGAGCGGGTACAATGAGCAGTTCTTC. Residues: CASSFGGSGYNEQFF.

This clonotype was counted a few times. The chain links TRBV6-2 or TRBV6-3 to TRBJ1-2; TRBD1 agrees at 7 bases. This CDR3 comprises 18 residues. CDR1 is MNHEY and CDR2 is SVGEGT in the germline V gene. V lost 0 bases and J lost 3; bases outside the gene matches: 13. CDR3: CASSYSKVRGQLDYGYTF. The CDR3 region has the DNA TGTGCCAGCAGTTACTCGAAAGTAAGGGGACAGCTTGACTATGGCTACACCTTC.

This chain joins TRBV3-1 and TRBJ2-7; D may be TRBD1 or TRBD2 (6 bases each). The CDR3 is made up of 16 amino acids. CDR1 is LGHDT, CDR2 YNNKEL, per germline (reference sequence). Between the trimmed V and J ends, which lost 0 bases and 3 bases, there was a span of 15 bases. The DNA of the CDR3 is TGTGCCAGCAGCCAAGAAACTAGCCCCAGGGGCTACGAGCAGTACTTC. The encoded protein is CASSQETSPRGYEQYF.